The 2 T cell receptor beta chains given below trace back to one sample, sequenced in a study of identical twins. TCRdb used MiXCR to reprocess the 5' RACE reads, holding one entry per CDR3 protein. This repertoire shows 750,000 to 950,000 distinct CDR3 sequences, 12% found once; its top ten account for around 1.5%. The data were also submitted as part of a second study, on yellow fever vaccine responses in identical twins.

The sequencing input was PBMCs. Source of these receptors: a woman aged 18-29 years in good health.

This rearrangement joins TRBV20-1 to TRBJ2-7; no clear D. The V and J ends lost 0 bases and 3 bases respectively, with 9 bases between them. The CDR3 consists of 13 residues. From germline, CDR1 is DFQATT and CDR2 SNEGSKA (reference sequence). CDR3 nucleotide sequence: TGCAGTGCTAGAGAAGAAGGCGTCTACGAGCAGTACTTC. This translates into CSAREEGVYEQYF.

The rearrangement uses TRBV28 and TRBJ2-7, with 7 bases that match TRBD1. The CDR3 sequence is 15 residues long. V shed 6 bases, J shed 2 bases, and the junction held 10 bases outside the gene matches. Germline V gene lookup returns CDR1 MDHEN and CDR2 SYDVKM. This CDR3 is CASSPGTVSTYEQYV. As DNA, the CDR3 is TGTGCCAGCAGCCCCGGGACAGTTTCTACCTACGAGCAGTACGTC.